The 9 T cell receptor beta chains below were found in one sample sequenced in a study of blood T cell repertoires in COVID-19. Measured with immunoSEQ multiplex PCR; TCRdb has only the in-frame clones, and not every one. The sample shows more than 110,000 clones, about 76% of them seen only once. Sequencing was performed on peripheral blood. The source is an older man with acute or convalescent COVID-19.

The chain has TRBV7-9 and TRBJ2-5; 16 bases match TRBD2. Looked up from germline, CDR1 is SEHNR and CDR2 is FQNEAQ (reference sequence). Trimming cost V 5 bases and J 3 bases; bases outside gene matches: 3. The CDR3 extends over 16 amino acids. The CDR3, as DNA: TGTGCCAGCAGCACAGGGACTAGCGGGGGGGAAGAGACCCAGTACTTC. Encoded protein: CASSTGTSGGEETQYF.

This clone appeared a few times. The J gene is TRBJ2-7, the V gene TRBV19, with 8 bases fitting TRBD1. With 3 bases clipped from V and 3 bases from J, the junction kept 7 bases outside the gene matches. The CDR3 is made up of 15 amino acids. Germline assignment: CDR1 LNHDA and CDR2 SQIVND (reference sequence). CDR3 in DNA: TGTGCCAGTAGTATCGGACAGGGTTTAGTCTACGAGCAGTACTTC. Its translation is CASSIGQGLVYEQYF. The full variable domain, its missing parts supplied by reference TRBV19 and TRBJ2-7, is DGGITQSPKYLFRKEGQNVTLSCEQNLNHDAMYWYRQDPGQGLRLIYYSQIVNDFQKGDIAEGYSVSREKKESFPLTVTSAQKNPTAFYLCASSIGQGLVYEQYFGPGTRLTVT.

This chain links TRBV30 with TRBJ1-5; possibly TRBD1 for D (6 bases). There are 13 residues in the CDR3. Germline CDR1 and CDR2: GTSNPN and SVGIG (reference sequence). The V end lost 0 bases, the J end lost 7 bases, and 10 bases lay between the germline ends. The DNA of the CDR3 is TGTGCCTGGAGTGTCAGGGGTTGGCAGCCCCAGCATTTT. Translated: CAWSVRGWQPQHF.

This rearrangement joins TRBV10-2 to TRBJ1-1, with D possibly matching TRBD1 (5 bases). The V end was cut by 0 bases, the J end by 8 bases, with 10 bases between. This CDR3 region has 13 residues. Germline CDR1 reads WSHSY; CDR2 reads SAAADI. CDR3 DNA sequence: TGCGCCAGCAGTGAGTCGAGAACAGGCGAAGCTTTCTTT. It codes for CASSESRTGEAFF.

V usage is TRBV6-5 and J usage is TRBJ1-5, with D possibly TRBD1 on 5 matching bases. CDR3 length: 13 residues. Trimming removed 6 bases from V and 7 bases from J, with 13 bases in between. Germline CDR1 and CDR2: MNHEY and SVGAGI. CDR3 nucleotides: TGTGCCAGCAGGGGGGGGTGGAACCAGCCCCAGCATTTT. Its protein product is CASRGGWNQPQHF.

The DNA of the CDR3 is TGTGCCAGTAGTATAGTTTGGGCACCAGAGTACCAAGAGACCCAGTACTTC. It translates to CASSIVWAPEYQETQYF. The V and J genes are TRBV19 and TRBJ2-5; D not resolved. Germline V gene data show CDR1 as LNHDA and CDR2 as SQIVND (reference sequence). V was pared by 1 base and J by 0 bases, with 15 bases between. The CDR3 spans 17 residues.

The V gene is TRBV4-3, the J gene TRBJ2-2; D is perhaps TRBD2 (6 bases). V gave up 4 bases and J gave up 9 bases, with 12 bases separating them. The germline gives CDR1 LGHNA, CDR2 YSLEER. CDR3 size: 13 residues. The chain's CDR3 is CASSPRLERELFF. For the CDR3, the DNA is TGCGCCAGCAGCCCACGACTAGAACGGGAGCTGTTTTTT.

The chain employs TRBV28 and TRBJ2-7, with 9 nucleotides matching TRBD1. The CDR3 loop spans 14 amino acids. Losses at the gene ends were 6 bases for V and 5 bases for J; bases not matched to a gene: 8. Germline V gives CDR1 MDHEN, CDR2 SYDVKM. CDR3 in DNA: TGTGCCAGCAGAACAGGGGGCGGATCCAACGAGCAGTACTTC. Translated, it gives CASRTGGGSNEQYF.

A few counts support this clone. This chain uses TRBV11-3 with TRBJ2-2, with TRBD2 matching 7 bases. The CDR3 extends over 16 amino acids. From germline, CDR1 is SGHNT and CDR2 YENEEA. After removal of 1 base from V and 4 bases from J, the junction contained 6 bases not matched to a gene. The CDR3 nucleotides are TGTGCCAGCAGCTTAGGGGAGCGCGGGGGCACCGGGGAGCTGTTTTTT. Translating it yields CASSLGERGGTGELFF.